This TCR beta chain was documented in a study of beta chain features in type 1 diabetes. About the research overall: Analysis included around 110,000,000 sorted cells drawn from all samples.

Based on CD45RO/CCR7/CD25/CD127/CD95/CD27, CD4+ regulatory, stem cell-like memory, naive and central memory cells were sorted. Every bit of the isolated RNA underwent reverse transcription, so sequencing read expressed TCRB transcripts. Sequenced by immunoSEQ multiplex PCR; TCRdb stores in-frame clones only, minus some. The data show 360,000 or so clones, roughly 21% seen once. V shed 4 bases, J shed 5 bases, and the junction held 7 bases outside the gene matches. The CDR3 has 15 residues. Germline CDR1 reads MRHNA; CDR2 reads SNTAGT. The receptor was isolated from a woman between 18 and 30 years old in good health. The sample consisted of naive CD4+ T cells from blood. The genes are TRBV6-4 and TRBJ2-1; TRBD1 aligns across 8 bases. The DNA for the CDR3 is TGTGCCAGCAGTGTGGACAGGGTCGCCAACAATGAGCAGTTCTTC. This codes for CASSVDRVANNEQFF.